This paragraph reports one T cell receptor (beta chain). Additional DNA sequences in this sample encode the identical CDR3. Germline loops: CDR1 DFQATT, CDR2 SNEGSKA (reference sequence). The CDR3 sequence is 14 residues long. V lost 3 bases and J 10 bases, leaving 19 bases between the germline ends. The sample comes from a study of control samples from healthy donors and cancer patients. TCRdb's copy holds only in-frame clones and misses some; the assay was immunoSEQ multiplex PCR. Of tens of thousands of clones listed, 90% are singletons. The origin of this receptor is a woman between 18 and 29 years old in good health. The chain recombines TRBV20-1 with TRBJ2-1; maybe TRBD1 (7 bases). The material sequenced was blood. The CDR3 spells CSASSGGQGGEQFF. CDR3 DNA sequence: TGCAGTGCTAGTTCAGGGGGGCAGGGTGGGGAGCAGTTCTTC.